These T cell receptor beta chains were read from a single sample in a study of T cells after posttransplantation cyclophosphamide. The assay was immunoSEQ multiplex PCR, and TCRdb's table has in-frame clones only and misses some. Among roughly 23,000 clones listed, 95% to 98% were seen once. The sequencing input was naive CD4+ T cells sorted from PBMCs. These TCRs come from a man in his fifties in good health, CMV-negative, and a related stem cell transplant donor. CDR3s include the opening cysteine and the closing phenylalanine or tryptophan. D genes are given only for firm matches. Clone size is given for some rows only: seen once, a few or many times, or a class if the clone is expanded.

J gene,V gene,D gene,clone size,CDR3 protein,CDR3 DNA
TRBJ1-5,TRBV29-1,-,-,CSVVWEGGNQPQHF,TGCAGCGTGGTTTGGGAGGGGGGCAATCAGCCCCAGCATTTT
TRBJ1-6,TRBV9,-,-,CASTDRTGGNSPLHF,TGTGCCAGCACCGATAGGACGGGGGGTAATTCACCCCTCCACTTT
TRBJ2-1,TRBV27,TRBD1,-,CASSPGQEWYNEQFF,TGTGCCAGCAGCCCTGGACAGGAATGGTACAATGAGCAGTTCTTC
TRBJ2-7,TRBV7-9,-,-,CASSLLSTSYEQYF,TGTGCCAGCAGCTTATTGTCGACATCGTACGAGCAGTACTTC
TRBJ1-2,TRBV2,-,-,CASSEGRWKGYTF,TGTGCCAGCAGTGAAGGCAGGTGGAAGGGCTACACCTTC
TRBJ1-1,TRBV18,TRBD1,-,CASSPDSGGTEAFF,TGTGCCAGCTCACCGGACTCAGGGGGGACTGAAGCTTTCTTT
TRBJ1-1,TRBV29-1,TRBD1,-,CSGVDRGHSEAFF,TGCAGCGGAGTGGACAGGGGACACTCTGAAGCTTTCTTT
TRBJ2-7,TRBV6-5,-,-,CASSPGRSYEQYF,TGTGCCAGCAGCCCGGGTCGATCCTACGAGCAGTACTTC
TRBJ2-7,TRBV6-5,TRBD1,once,CASRPWTGSEQYF,TGTGCCAGCAGACCCTGGACAGGGAGCGAGCAGTACTTC
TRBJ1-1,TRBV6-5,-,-,CASSFDRMNTEAFF,TGTGCCAGCAGTTTTGACAGAATGAACACTGAAGCTTTCTTT
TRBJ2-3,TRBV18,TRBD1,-,CASSTRDRADTQYF,TGTGCCAGCTCAACCCGGGACAGAGCAGATACGCAGTATTTT
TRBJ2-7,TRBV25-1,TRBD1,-,CASSDARSRGRYEQYF,TGTGCCAGCAGTGACGCCCGCTCCAGGGGGCGGTACGAGCAGTACTTC
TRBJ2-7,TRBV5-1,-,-,CASSSPYSYEQYF,TGCGCCAGCAGCTCACCCTATTCCTACGAGCAGTACTTC